The 22 T cell receptor beta chains reported below all come from one sample, sequenced in a study of T cells in Graves' hyperthyroidism and ophthalmopathy. TCR beta CDR3 region amplification was performed from RNA transcripts. HTBI primers were the set used in a first-round RT-PCR of the TCR CDR3. MiXCR, applied by TCRdb to the multiplex PCR reads, yields one record per CDR3 protein. The data show 640,000 or so distinct CDR3 sequences, with approximately 15% seen just once and 7.1% held by the top ten. Specimen: blood. The receptors were gathered from a woman aged 18-30 years with Graves' ophthalmopathy.

This clonotype was observed at least ten times. The chain combines TRBV28 with TRBJ2-7; 7 bases fit TRBD1. The CDR3 has 15 amino acids. Trimming removed 5 bases from V and 2 bases from J; junction bases left unmatched: 9. CDR1 is MDHEN, CDR2 SYDVKM, per germline. CDR3 bases: TGTGCCAGCAGTGACTCCGGGACAGCCGCCTACGAGCAGTACTTC. It specifies CASSDSGTAAYEQYF.

The chain combines TRBV9 with TRBJ2-5; TRBD1 agrees at 7 bases. In germline, CDR1 is SGDLS, CDR2 YYNGEE. The junction had 10 bases not matched to a gene; V was cut back by 4 bases and J by 4 bases. The CDR3 covers 15 residues. CDR3 DNA: TGTGCCAGCAGCCCAGGGGGACAACCCCGAGAGACCCAGTACTTC. It specifies CASSPGGQPRETQYF.

Only a few counts were recorded for this clonotype. This chain links TRBV19 with TRBJ2-1; TRBD2 matches 14 bases. Germline CDR1 is LNHDA and CDR2 is SQIVND (reference sequence). This CDR3 has 16 amino acids. V dropped 5 bases and J dropped 12; count of bases not matched to a gene: 12. CDR3 residues: CASSLTPGTSGRGQFF. CDR3 nucleotides: TGTGCCAGTAGTTTAACCCCCGGGACTAGCGGGAGAGGGCAGTTCTTC.

This clonotype has a count of ten or more. The chain couples TRBV11-1 to TRBJ2-7; 11 positions match TRBD2. The V gene end was trimmed by 4 bases and the J gene end by 3 bases; junction bases not matched to a gene: 5. Germline loops: CDR1 SGHAT, CDR2 FQDESV (reference sequence). The CDR3 runs to 15 residues. The DNA for the CDR3 is TGTGCCAGCAGCTCGTTAGCGGGAGGGAACTACGAGCAGTACTTC. Translated: CASSSLAGGNYEQYF. The full variable domain, completed using reference TRBV11-1 and TRBJ2-7, is EAEVAQSPRYKITEKSQAVAFWCDPISGHATLYWYRQILGQGPELLVQFQDESVVDDSQLPKDRFSAERLKGVDSTLKIQPAELGDSAMYLCASSSLAGGNYEQYFGPGTRLTVT.

This clonotype was counted ten times or more. V is TRBV7-8 and J is TRBJ2-1, with TRBD2 identical over 7 bases. The CDR3 sequence is 14 residues long. The V gene end was trimmed by 1 base and the J gene end by 6 bases; junction bases not matched to a gene: 3. CDR1 and CDR2 (germline): SGHVS, FQNEAQ. CDR3 in amino acids: CASSLVGGGNEQFF. The CDR3 nucleotides read TGTGCCAGCAGCTTAGTTGGGGGGGGCAATGAGCAGTTCTTC.

This clonotype was observed at least ten times. V usage is TRBV24-1 and J usage is TRBJ1-2, with a possible D match to TRBD1 (6 bases). This CDR3 contains 14 residues. Germline V gene sequence: CDR1 KGHDR, CDR2 SFDVKD. The V end was cut by 0 bases, the J end by 2 bases, with 6 bases between. In DNA form, the CDR3 reads TGTGCCACCAGTGATTTGGGACAGAACTATGGCTACACCTTC. It yields the protein CATSDLGQNYGYTF.

The sample holds many counts of this clonotype. The CDR3 here is CASSLSSGYNEQFF. CDR3 DNA: TGTGCCAGCAGTTTATCCTCGGGGTACAATGAGCAGTTCTTC. V is TRBV28 and J is TRBJ2-1, with D maybe TRBD2 (5 bases). V lost 1 base and J 4 bases, leaving 8 bases between the germline ends. The CDR3 is 14 residues long. Germline V gives CDR1 MDHEN, CDR2 SYDVKM.

This clonotype was seen many times. The J gene is TRBJ2-7, the V gene TRBV9, with a tentative D call TRBD2 (5 bases). V dropped 3 bases and J dropped 2 bases, with 18 bases sitting between them. This CDR3 contains 16 residues. In germline, CDR1 is SGDLS, CDR2 YYNGEE. CDR3 nucleotides: TGTGCCAGCAGCGGTTGGGGTGGGAGCGGAACCTACGAGCAGTACTTC. This codes for CASSGWGGSGTYEQYF.

This clonotype showed up just a few times. The rearrangement joins TRBV29-1 to TRBJ2-3, with 8 bases lining up with TRBD1. Germline CDR1 reads SQVTM; CDR2 reads ANQGSEA. The trim removed 5 bases at V and 0 bases at J, leaving 7 bases unmatched. There are 15 residues in the CDR3. The CDR3 bases are TGCAGCGTTTCGATGGGGACAGGTAGCACAGATACGCAGTATTTT. Protein product: CSVSMGTGSTDTQYF.

This clonotype was recorded at least ten times. V usage is TRBV12-3 or TRBV12-4 and J usage is TRBJ2-5; D is unresolved. With 2 bases removed from V and 1 base from J, the gap between germline ends came to 5 bases. The CDR3 totals 13 residues. CDR3 loop: CASSLTAQETQYF. DNA for the CDR3: TGTGCCAGCAGTTTAACTGCCCAAGAGACCCAGTACTTC.

This clonotype was observed at least ten times. The J gene is TRBJ2-3, the V gene TRBV13; D perhaps matches TRBD2 (5 bases). The CDR3 sequence is 14 residues long. Germline CDR1 reads PRHDT; CDR2 reads FYEKMQ (reference sequence). V was pared by 5 bases and J by 4 bases, with 13 bases between. CDR3 coding DNA: TGTGCCAGCAGCGGTAGCGCTGGTTCAGATACGCAGTATTTT. Protein sequence: CASSGSAGSDTQYF.

At least ten counts were recorded for this clonotype. This chain joins TRBV11-3 and TRBJ1-1; D remains ambiguous. The CDR3 extends over 14 amino acids. Germline V gives CDR1 SGHNT, CDR2 YENEEA. Trimming left V 2 bases short and J 3 bases short, with 10 bases between. The CDR3, as DNA: TGTGCCAGCAGCTTATTATCCGGGGACACTGAAGCTTTCTTT. Translated, it gives CASSLLSGDTEAFF.

This clonotype has ten or more counts. The V call is TRBV12-3 or TRBV12-4, the J call TRBJ1-2; 9 nucleotides line up with TRBD1. CDR3 length equals 14 residues. V dropped 6 bases and J dropped 7; count of bases not matched to a gene: 9. CDR3 amino acids: CASRPGQGKSGYTF. In DNA, the CDR3 is TGTGCCAGCAGACCGGGACAGGGAAAAAGTGGCTACACCTTC.

There are a few counts of this clonotype. The rearrangement uses TRBV25-1 and TRBJ2-7, with D possibly called TRBD1 or TRBD2 (5 bases each). CDR3 length: 13 amino acids. Per the germline V gene, CDR1 is MGHDK and CDR2 is SYGVNS. Trimming stripped 4 bases from V and 5 bases from J, with 12 bases between. DNA for the CDR3: TGTGCCAGCAGTGGGACTCCAGGGAACGAGCAGTACTTC. Translating it yields CASSGTPGNEQYF.

This clonotype showed up many times. CDR3 sequence: CASSSTPVAFTDTQYF. The CDR3 DNA is TGCGCCAGCAGCTCGACCCCGGTAGCATTCACAGATACGCAGTATTTT. The chain joins TRBV5-1 to TRBJ2-3; D not certain. The CDR3 contains 16 residues. Germline CDR1 and CDR2: SGHRS and YFSETQ. Trimming removed 3 bases from V and 2 bases from J, with 16 bases in between.

The chain is built from TRBV27 and TRBJ2-7, with D perhaps given as TRBD1 or TRBD2 (5 bases each). From germline, CDR1 is MNHEY and CDR2 SMNVEV (reference sequence). Trimming removed 5 bases from V and 7 bases from J, with 21 bases in between. The CDR3 contains 15 residues. The chain's CDR3 is CASSPSGAGNIEQYF. CDR3 nucleotides: TGTGCCAGCAGTCCCTCCGGGGCAGGGAATATTGAGCAGTACTTC.

This clonotype has ten or more counts. The chain employs TRBV5-1 and TRBJ1-1; D perhaps matches TRBD1 (5 bases). Germline V CDR1 and CDR2: SGHRS, YFSETQ. Trimming took 3 bases from V and 5 from J, leaving 20 bases between them. This CDR3 has 16 amino acids. The CDR3 DNA follows: TGCGCCAGCAGCTCAGGGTTTGGTGGAGCAGGAACTGAAGCTTTCTTT. This codes for CASSSGFGGAGTEAFF.

The sample holds many counts of this clonotype. The chain links TRBV7-2 to TRBJ1-2; 8 nucleotides align to TRBD1. With 5 bases clipped from V and 2 bases from J, the junction kept 4 bases outside the gene matches. This CDR3 comprises 14 residues. CDR1 is SGHTA, CDR2 FQGNSA, per germline. The CDR3 DNA is TGTGCCAGCAGCGAGACAGGGGACAACTATGGCTACACCTTC. Encoded protein: CASSETGDNYGYTF.

V gene TRBV16 combines with J gene TRBJ1-2; 7 bases match TRBD1. The CDR3 length is 16 residues. J gave up 2 bases and V 0 bases, and 6 bases lay outside the gene matches. CDR1 is KGHSY, CDR2 FQNENV, per germline. CDR3 bases: TGTGCCAGCAGCCAATCGGACAGGACGATAAACTATGGCTACACCTTC. Translated, it gives CASSQSDRTINYGYTF.

The chain has TRBV11-2 and TRBJ1-3; D unclear. The CDR3 is 13 residues long. Germline assignment: CDR1 SGHAT and CDR2 FQNNGV. V lost 4 bases, J lost 4 bases, and 8 bases lay in between. CDR3 sequence reads: CASSSVRGNTIYF. As DNA, the CDR3 is TGTGCCAGCAGCTCCGTCCGAGGAAACACCATATATTTT.

This clonotype was detected many times. This chain uses TRBV28 with TRBJ2-7; D uncertain. CDR1 and CDR2 (germline): MDHEN, SYDVKM. V lost 7 bases and J lost 1, with 5 bases in between. The CDR3 length is 11 residues. CDR3 sequence: CASKGSYEQYF. As DNA, the CDR3 is TGTGCCAGCAAGGGATCCTACGAGCAGTACTTC.

This clonotype was detected only a few times. The rearrangement joins TRBV20-1 to TRBJ2-1; 11 bases line up with TRBD2. The CDR3 runs to 14 residues. Trimming cost V 6 bases and J 8 bases; bases outside gene matches: 9. Germline-derived CDR1 and CDR2 are DFQATT and SNEGSKA (reference sequence). CDR3 nucleotide sequence: TGCAGTGCGCCCGAGGCTAGCGGGAGGTATGAGCAGTTCTTC. It translates to CSAPEASGRYEQFF.